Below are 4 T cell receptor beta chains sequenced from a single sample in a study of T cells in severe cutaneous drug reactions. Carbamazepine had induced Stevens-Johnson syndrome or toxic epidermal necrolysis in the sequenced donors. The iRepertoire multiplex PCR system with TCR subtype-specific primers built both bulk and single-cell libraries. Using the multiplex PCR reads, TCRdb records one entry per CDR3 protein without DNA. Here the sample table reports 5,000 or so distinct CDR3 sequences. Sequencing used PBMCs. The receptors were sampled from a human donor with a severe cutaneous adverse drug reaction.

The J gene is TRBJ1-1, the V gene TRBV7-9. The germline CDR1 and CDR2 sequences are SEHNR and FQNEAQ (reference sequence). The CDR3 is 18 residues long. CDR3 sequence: CASSLKFYPPAGYTEAFF. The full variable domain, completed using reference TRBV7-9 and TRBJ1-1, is DTGVSQNPRHKITKRGQNVTFRCDPISEHNRLYWYRQTLGQGPEFLTYFQNEAQLEKSRLLSDRFSAERPKGSFSTLEIQRTEQGDSAMYLCASSLKFYPPAGYTEAFFGQGTRLTVV.

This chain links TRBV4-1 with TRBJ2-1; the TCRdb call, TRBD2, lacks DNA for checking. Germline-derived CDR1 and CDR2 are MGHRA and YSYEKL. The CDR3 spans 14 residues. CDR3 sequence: CASSGLAGGNEQFF.

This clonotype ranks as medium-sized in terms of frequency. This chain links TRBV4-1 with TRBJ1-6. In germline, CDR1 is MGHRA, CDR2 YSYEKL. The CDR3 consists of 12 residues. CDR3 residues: CASSQARTPLHF.

CDR3: CASSYYRGLGTEAFF. This chain uses TRBV5-6 with TRBJ1-1; the TCRdb call, TRBD1, lacks DNA for checking. The CDR3 has 15 amino acids. Germline V gene data show CDR1 as SGHDT and CDR2 as YYEEEE.